A single sample gave rise to the 12 T cell receptor beta chains below, sequenced in a study of immune evolution from preneoplasia to lung adenocarcinoma. TCRdb keeps only in-frame clones here, not all; method: immunoSEQ multiplex PCR. The table has over 9,500 clones, around 89% seen once. Sequenced: FFPE invasive lung adenocarcinoma tissue. The receptors come from a person aged 65 to 79 with invasive lung adenocarcinoma. Some clones in this sample may be carry-over from other donors' samples.

The J gene is TRBJ1-1, the V gene TRBV9; D is ambiguous. Germline CDR1 and CDR2: SGDLS and YYNGEE. The CDR3 extends over 13 amino acids. Trimming took 0 bases from V and 5 from J, leaving 8 bases between them. Here the CDR3 reads CASSVDGGTEAFF. The CDR3 DNA is TGTGCCAGCAGCGTAGATGGAGGGACTGAAGCTTTCTTT.

The chain links TRBV6-5 to TRBJ2-7, with TRBD1 as a possible D gene (5 bases). V lost 2 bases and J 0 bases, leaving 11 bases between the germline ends. This CDR3 is 15 amino acids long. The germline V gene encodes CDR1 MNHEY and CDR2 SVGAGI. The CDR3 sequence: CASSYRGDSSYEQYF. CDR3 coding DNA: TGTGCCAGCAGTTACAGGGGCGATAGCTCCTACGAGCAGTACTTC.

The genes are TRBV20-1 and TRBJ1-2; the D is unclear. The CDR3 extends over 10 amino acids. With 4 bases removed from V and 5 bases from J, the gap between germline ends came to 5 bases. The germline V gene encodes CDR1 DFQATT and CDR2 SNEGSKA (reference sequence). The CDR3 spells CSAIAYGYTF. CDR3 nucleotides: TGCAGTGCTATCGCATATGGCTACACCTTC.

This clone was recorded once. This sequence joins TRBV29-1 and TRBJ2-1, with TRBD1 identical over 8 bases. The germline gives CDR1 SQVTM, CDR2 ANQGSEA. The junction had 5 bases not matched to a gene; V was cut back by 3 bases and J by 7 bases. The CDR3 has 13 amino acids. This CDR3 reads CSVEPTGGNEQFF. CDR3 bases: TGCAGCGTTGAGCCAACAGGGGGAAATGAGCAGTTCTTC.

This clone was seen only once. The rearrangement links TRBV30 to TRBJ1-2; 7 bases line up with TRBD1. The CDR3 is 10 residues long. From germline, CDR1 is GTSNPN and CDR2 SVGIG (reference sequence). V was pared by 5 bases and J by 9 bases, with 3 bases of the junction left unmatched. CDR3 in amino acids: CAWGTVSYTF. The CDR3 nucleotides read TGTGCCTGGGGGACAGTAAGCTACACCTTC.

This clone was seen once. The rearrangement joins TRBV7-9 to TRBJ2-1; D call uncertain. Trimming cost V 0 bases and J 6 bases, with 6 bases left between them. The CDR3 length is 13 residues. Germline V CDR1 and CDR2: SEHNR, FQNEAQ (reference sequence). The CDR3, as DNA: TGTGCCAGCAGCTTAGCGGCAGCCAATGAGCAGTTCTTC. Translation gives CASSLAAANEQFF.

This clone came up once. The chain is built from TRBV7-9 and TRBJ2-7; TRBD2 is a possible D gene (6 bases). Per germline, CDR1 SEHNR and CDR2 FQNEAQ (reference sequence). Trimming removed 1 base from V and 1 base from J, with 11 bases in between. CDR3 length: 15 residues. CDR3 in DNA: TGTGCCAGCAGCTTAGGGGACTTCCCTTCCTACGAGCAGTACTTC. This encodes CASSLGDFPSYEQYF.

V is TRBV27 and J is TRBJ2-1; 8 bases line up with TRBD2. J gave up 7 bases and V 5 bases, and 13 bases lay outside the gene matches. From germline, CDR1 is MNHEY and CDR2 SMNVEV (reference sequence). The CDR3 is 16 residues long. CDR3 sequence: CASSPPGGTSWNEQFF. DNA of the CDR3: TGTGCCAGCAGTCCCCCCGGCGGGACTAGTTGGAATGAGCAGTTCTTC.

This chain connects TRBV18 to TRBJ2-7; either TRBD1 or TRBD2 may fit D (5 bases each). V lost 3 bases and J 2 bases, leaving 11 bases between the germline ends. The CDR3 sequence is 14 residues long. CDR1 is KGHSH and CDR2 is LQKENI in the germline V gene. The DNA of the CDR3 is TGTGCCAGCTCACCGACCGGGACCCCCTACGAGCAGTACTTC. Translated: CASSPTGTPYEQYF.

The chain combines TRBV28 with TRBJ2-2; D uncertain. Germline-derived CDR1 and CDR2 are MDHEN and SYDVKM. The germline V and J ends were trimmed by 11 bases and 5 bases, with 15 bases remaining between them. The CDR3 is 13 amino acids. The CDR3 bases are TGTGCCGGTGCGCAGGAGCCAACCGGGGAGCTGTTTTTT. This encodes CAGAQEPTGELFF.

This chain links TRBV6-1 with TRBJ2-1, with 7 bases fitting TRBD2. This CDR3 spans 17 amino acids. CDR1 is MNHNS, CDR2 SASEGT, per germline. Trimming took 2 bases from V and 0 from J; bases not matched to a gene: 7. The CDR3 protein is CASSESILATSYNEQFF. For the CDR3, the DNA is TGTGCCAGCAGTGAATCGATACTAGCGACCTCCTACAATGAGCAGTTCTTC.

The V gene is TRBV7-8, the J gene TRBJ1-3; D gene ambiguous. The CDR3 is 15 residues long. The ends were cut back, 3 bases at V and 0 bases at J, with 9 bases in the middle. Germline CDR1 and CDR2: SGHVS and FQNEAQ. DNA for the CDR3: TGTGCCAGCAGCTTGGCTGGGAGCTCTGGAAACACCATATATTTT. Its protein product is CASSLAGSSGNTIYF.